The T cell receptor (beta chain) under discussion was sequenced for a study of early T cells in non-severe SARS-CoV-2 infection. For the study at large: Sequencing was performed on bulk RNA from unsorted whole blood, leaving chains unpaired. General observations from the study: The study's VDJdb matching favored anti-spike CD8 responses and missed private and CD4 specificities.

This clonotype was seen a handful of times. Its target is unknown. CDR3 length: 15 amino acids. CDR1 and CDR2 (germline): SGHVS, FQNEAQ. Trimming at V came to 0 bases and at J to 5 bases, leaving 4 bases not matched to a gene. Individual cDNA molecules each received unique molecular identifiers attached to them. Each CDR3 protein is one row after TCRdb ran MiXCR on the 5' RACE reads. Here the sample spans tens of thousands of distinct CDR3 sequences, 9.5% to 15% being singletons. The origin of this receptor is an adult who was a healthcare worker with PCR-confirmed SARS-CoV-2 infection or an uninfected control (not recorded which). J is TRBJ1-2 and V is TRBV7-8; 9 bases are shared with TRBD1. Input material: whole blood. CDR3 sequence (DNA): TGTGCCAGCAGCTTAGCCGAACAGGGGGCGTATGGCTACACCTTC. Protein sequence: CASSLAEQGAYGYTF. The entire variable domain, with the rest obtained from reference TRBV7-8 and TRBJ1-2, is as follows: GAGVSQSPRYKVAKRGQDVALRCDPISGHVSLFWYQQALGQGPEFLTYFQNEAQLDKSGLPSDRFFAERPEGSVSTLKIQRTQQEDSAVYLCASSLAEQGAYGYTFGSGTRLTVV.